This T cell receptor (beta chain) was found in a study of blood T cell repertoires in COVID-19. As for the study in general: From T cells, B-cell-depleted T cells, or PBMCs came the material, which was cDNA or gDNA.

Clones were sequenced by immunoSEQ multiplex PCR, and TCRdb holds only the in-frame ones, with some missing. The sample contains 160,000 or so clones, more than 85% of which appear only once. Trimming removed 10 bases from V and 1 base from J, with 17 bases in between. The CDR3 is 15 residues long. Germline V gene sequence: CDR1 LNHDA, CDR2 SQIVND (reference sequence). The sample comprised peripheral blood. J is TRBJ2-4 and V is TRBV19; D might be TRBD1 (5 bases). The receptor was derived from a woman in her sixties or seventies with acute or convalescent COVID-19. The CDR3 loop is CATQSQGLAKNIQYF. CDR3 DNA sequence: TGTGCCACCCAAAGTCAGGGCCTCGCCAAAAACATTCAGTACTTC.